This TCR beta chain originates from a study of blood T cells in healthy people across ages. Overall study results and limits: Per-million-T-cell TCR beta diversity fell roughly linearly with age. CMV status of donors was unknown, possibly confounding expanded clonotype changes.

Every participating donor contributed about 10 milliliters of peripheral blood through a draw. Each sample yielded at least 7 million isolated PBMCs. This clonotype was recorded a few times. Its specificity is not known. The use of a sample-barcoded 5' primer and a J-beta primer mix characterized a second PCR of about 6 to 11 cycles. Using its own MiXCR run on the 5' RACE reads, TCRdb lists one record per CDR3 protein. Of about 1.1 million distinct CDR3 sequences in the sample, roughly two fifths are singletons; the top ten hold 13%. V lost 3 bases, J lost 8 bases, and 14 bases lay in between. The CDR3 has 13 residues. Germline-derived CDR1 and CDR2 are SGDLS and YYNGEE.

Sequenced input: blood. This clonotype originated in a man aged 18 to 35 in good health. J is TRBJ1-2 and V is TRBV9; D may be TRBD1 (5 bases). This chain's CDR3 is CASSDIWGGGYTF. CDR3 coding DNA: TGTGCCAGCAGCGATATTTGGGGCGGAGGCTACACCTTC.